Given below is one T cell receptor beta chain in context. Its target is not known. The sample comes from a study of CD8+ T cells in alopecia areata. Study-wide points: Compared with normal scalp, lesional scalp had higher clonality and more expanded CD8+ clones. Scalp samples also contribute reads from the resident alphabeta T cells found in normal skin.

In each case, RNA was isolated and then reverse transcribed into cDNA as the sequencing template. TCRdb keeps only in-frame clones here, not all; method: immunoSEQ multiplex PCR. The sample lists about 110,000 clones; 45% to 60% were seen once. CDR3 size: 16 residues. Germline V gene data show CDR1 as PRHDT and CDR2 as FYEKMQ (reference sequence). Trimming cost V 5 bases and J 2 bases; bases outside gene matches: 7. The sample consisted of NKG2D-low CD8+ T cells sorted from blood. The chain couples TRBV13 to TRBJ2-5; 11 bases match TRBD2. This TCR was sampled from a human donor with alopecia areata. The CDR3 spells CASSPGTSGRQETQYF. Here the CDR3 DNA reads TGTGCCAGCAGCCCGGGGACTAGCGGAAGACAAGAGACCCAGTACTTC. The complete variable domain, with remaining parts taken from reference TRBV13 and TRBJ2-5, reads AAGVIQSPRHLIKEKRETATLKCYPIPRHDTVYWYQQGPGQDPQFLISFYEKMQSDKGSIPDRFSAQQFSDYHSELNMSSLELGDSALYFCASSPGTSGRQETQYFGPGTRLLVL.